The 5 T cell receptor beta chains in this list originate from one sample, sequenced in a study of regulatory T cells in long-lasting Graves disease. Time point described: newly diagnosed GD, antithyroid drugs for less than 3 months. The TCR library was prepared using RNA isolated from PBMCs. Library construction for TCR beta used iRepertoire HTBI primers and Arm-PCR of CDR3 regions. TCRdb ran MiXCR on the multiplex PCR reads and lists one entry per CDR3 protein. The table shows hundreds of thousands of distinct CDR3 sequences, with about 15% occurring only once. This same sample was also taken into another study, of T cells in Graves' hyperthyroidism and ophthalmopathy.

This specimen was peripheral blood mononuclear cells (PBMCs), taken at new diagnosis, from a patient treated with antithyroid drugs. These receptors all come from a woman aged 35-60 years with Graves disease.

The chain carries TRBV5-1 and TRBJ2-5; D gene unclear. The V end was cut by 0 bases, the J end by 4 bases, with 13 bases between. This CDR3 comprises 15 residues. Germline V gives CDR1 SGHRS, CDR2 YFSETQ. CDR3 sequence: CASSLAFGPGETQYF. CDR3 nucleotides: TGCGCCAGCAGCTTGGCCTTTGGACCGGGAGAGACCCAGTACTTC.

This clonotype was detected many times. The chain is built from TRBV20-1 and TRBJ1-5; 7 nucleotides match TRBD1. Trimming at V came to 5 bases and at J to 1 base, leaving 5 bases not matched to a gene. The length of the CDR3 is 14 residues. Germline CDR1 reads DFQATT; CDR2 reads SNEGSKA (reference sequence). CDR3 protein: CSAQTGPSNQPQHF. In DNA form, the CDR3 reads TGCAGTGCTCAGACAGGGCCAAGCAATCAGCCCCAGCATTTT.

This clonotype has at least ten counts. V gene TRBV28 combines with J gene TRBJ2-1; maybe TRBD1 (6 bases). CDR1 MDHEN and CDR2 SYDVKM come from the germline V gene. The CDR3 runs 13 residues. Trimming left V 6 bases short and J 11 bases short, with 17 bases between. CDR3 in DNA: TGTGCCAGCAGGGGGGACATAATCCCTCAGCAGTTCTTC. This translates into CASRGDIIPQQFF.

This clonotype was counted at least ten times. The genes are TRBV28 and TRBJ1-4; D uncertain. CDR3 size: 15 residues. Trimming pared 6 bases from V and 2 bases from J, leaving 13 bases between. CDR1 is MDHEN and CDR2 is SYDVKM in the germline V gene. DNA of the CDR3: TGTGCCAGCAGGGAGCGGCGAACGACTAATGAAAAACTGTTTTTT. Translated, it gives CASRERRTTNEKLFF.

The CDR3 region is CSVPPKGPNTEAFF. The CDR3 DNA sequence: TGCAGCGTCCCCCCCAAAGGGCCGAACACTGAAGCTTTCTTT. The chain is built from TRBV29-1 and TRBJ1-1; D gene ambiguous. The V end was cut by 6 bases, the J end by 1 base, with 15 bases between. Germline CDR1 and CDR2: SQVTM and ANQGSEA. There are 14 residues in the CDR3. The full variable domain, in which reference TRBV29-1 and TRBJ1-1 provide the parts outside the CDR3, is SAVISQKPSRDICQRGTSLTIQCQVDSQVTMMFWYRQQPGQSLTLIATANQGSEATYESGFVIDKFPISRPNLTFSTLTVSNMSPEDSSIYLCSVPPKGPNTEAFFGQGTRLTVV.